This T cell receptor (beta chain) emerged from a study of cytomegalovirus exposure and HLA in healthy donors (dated 2017 in TCRdb). With regard to the full study: In an earlier analysis of about 560 of the donors, about 270 Gb of sequence data and approximately 120 million unique TCR beta sequences from some 170 million T cells were reported. An early release that covered roughly 600 HLA-typed donors contained 300 to 350 gigabases of sequencing data and about 93 million unique TCR sequences. Of the approximately 400 genotyped donors, approximately 80% were placed in the genetic ancestry cluster associated with self-reported Caucasian donors. The study aimed to test whether signatures of past pathogen exposure could be identified by cataloging public T cell receptors. The T cell repertoires of 550 to 850 subjects were profiled by immunosequencing and related to cytomegalovirus serostatus. Besides the first cohort of roughly 640 subjects, a separate validation cohort made up of some 110 different subjects was used. The study combined high-throughput TCR immunosequencing, statistical association of individual TCRs with disease status, and machine learning to predict cytomegalovirus infection status. A later analysis re-analyzed previously published TCR beta repertoires from roughly 690 donors and added high-resolution HLA genotyping to study TCR occurrence patterns. In the later analysis, no new phenotypic data were used to find candidate immune exposures; instead, reliance was placed on TCR beta sequences and their occurrence across donors. In an earlier analysis of several hundred of the donors, high-throughput TCR beta sequencing was used to judge whether each TCR beta V gene segment behaved as functional or pseudogenic. Donor age, sex, ethnicity and CMV serostatus were collected together with the repertoire data. A later genetic analysis used genome-wide SNP genotypes for about three fifths of the 666 donors, treating that subset as a discovery cohort. Every repertoire in the discovery cohort had been generated on one and the same sequencing platform. Both class I and class II loci were covered by HLA typing, at four-digit resolution. The number of typed donors differed by locus: 629-630 for A, B, C, DRB1 and DQB1; 500 to 550 for DQA1; 606 for DPA1; and around 470 for DPB1. Roughly 5 DR-DQ haplotypes were handled as single units for association and clustering, since linkage in the cohort was strong. Among a few hundred genotyped donors of the cohort, an average of approximately 230,000 unique TCR beta nucleotide sequences were sequenced per donor, about a sixth of them non-productive.

Study-wide findings and limitations: Immune exposure information for the cohort was limited to CMV serostatus. Across donors, most TCR sequences were observed very rarely, whereas some public TCRs were present in many individuals. In a later analysis, several top co-occurrence clusters were reported to appear linked to parvovirus B19, influenza, CMV and Epstein-Barr virus. A further reported finding was that TCR beta sequences accurately predicted the HLA-A and HLA-B alleles for most subjects in the first cohort. A cluster of highly shared sequence variants was judged likely to represent a technical artifact of the sequencing pipeline. In a later analysis, the rate of TCR association differed among HLA loci, with DRB1 alleles having the most associated TCRs and HLA-C alleles having the fewest. In vitro tests confirmed that a few of the cytomegalovirus-associated TCR beta chains recognize cytomegalovirus antigens. Cytomegalovirus status was reported to be diagnosed by the classifier with high specificity and sensitivity in both the original and validation cohorts. Correlated functional status among segregating V segments might be attributable to linkage disequilibrium, but an unknown experimental factor could not be ruled out. In the study, some 160 TCR beta chains were listed as associated with cytomegalovirus. In an earlier analysis of around 500 of the donors, most TCR beta V segments appeared in productive rearrangements about 87% or about 30% of the time, broadly matching IMGT annotations. A later analysis associated about 17,000 TCR beta sequences with specific HLA alleles at a false discovery rate of 0.05. Most CMV-associated TCR beta chains appeared to be HLA-restricted in a later analysis, and the HLA associations seemed to be driven largely by CMV exposure. When HLA alleles, especially DR and DQ, strongly co-occurred, attributing TCR associations to individual alleles was difficult. In a later genetic analysis, a missense DCLRE1C variant was associated with V-gene and J-gene trimming of TCR beta chains, and the association was replicated in an independent cohort. According to the authors, the approach could potentially be generalized to other disease states and immunological phenotypes. Some IMGT-functional V segments, including TRBV6-2 and TRBV6-3, could not be distinguished by the 87-base-pair reads and were therefore excluded. In a later analysis, HLA-associated TCR beta chains showed more clonal expansion and lower generation probabilities than non-associated chains that were equally common. HLA typing was unavailable for some donors at each locus, so association tests used only the typed subset. The presence/absence analyses assumed that sequencing depth was roughly uniform across donors, and that assumption may not be true. This cohort had only TCR beta chains sequenced, and the lack of alpha or paired-chain data limited which features could be detected. According to a later genetic analysis, donors in an Asian-associated ancestry cluster had fewer N-insertions in productive TCRs than the approximately 630-donor mean. The earlier analysis of 450 to 700 of the donors excluded roughly 17 rarely observed V segments, including chromosome 9 orphons, because counts were too low.

The method was the immunoSEQ multiplex PCR assay. A mixture of 60 forward primers for TCR Vbeta segments and 13 reverse primers for TCR Jbeta segments was used in the multiplex PCR. The CDR3 region of rearranged TCR beta genes was amplified from genomic DNA by a multiplex PCR assay. The Illumina HiSeq System was used to sequence the amplified TCR beta libraries as 87-base-pair reads. In the original analysis: A later analysis tallied tens of millions of unique TCR beta chains across the 600 to 700 repertoires, and around 12 million of those chains were shared by two or more donors. A nearest-neighbor algorithm error-corrected the raw reads and collapsed the reads into unique sequences, merging closely related sequences to remove PCR and sequencing errors. Alignment of CDR3 sequences to IMGT reference sequences was used to assign V, D and J gene segments. For a sequence to be retained, a match of at least six nucleotides was required to both a V gene segment and a J gene segment. A rearrangement was called productive if the CDR3 had no stop codons and remained in frame with V and J, and every other rearrangement was called non-productive. Following IMGT convention, CDR3 was defined as the stretch from the second conserved V-encoded cysteine up to the conserved J-encoded phenylalanine. The earlier analysis of 500 to 650 of the donors excluded any sequence lacking an unambiguous match to a single V gene segment. An earlier analysis of several hundred of the donors called V segments functional above 56.7% productive rearrangements and segregating when the between-donor standard deviation exceeded 5%. A statistical classification framework was built to diagnose cytomegalovirus status from the catalog of TCR beta chain sequences. In a later analysis, TCR nucleotide sequences were compared against IMGT/GENE-DB human TR gene sequences so that V and J genes could be assigned. A later analysis assigned CDR3 sequences and most-parsimonious VDJ recombination scenarios with the TCRdist pipeline. In a later analysis, each TCR beta chain was defined by its CDR3 amino acid sequence together with its V-gene family, and reads without a unique V-gene family were excluded. As a way to deal with suspected cross-contamination and a sequencing artifact, a later analysis dropped 450 to 600 nucleotide sequences that were highly shared and had low generation probability. A later analysis calculated a clonal expansion index for each public chain from normalized within-repertoire ranks of inferred template counts. A later analysis computed generation probabilities with a VDJ recombination model fitted to out-of-frame rearrangements, and checked the results against IGoR. Hypergeometric tests were used in a later analysis to score TCR-TCR, TCR-HLA and TCR-CMV co-occurrence, with a repertoire-size bias correction applied to the TCR pairs. A later analysis estimated false discovery rates by permuting HLA or CMV assignments 20 times. In a later analysis, co-occurring TCRs were grouped using DBSCAN, with TCRdist sequence similarity added in when clustering inside HLA-allele-positive subsets. Repertoires with fewer than 30,000 or more than 120,000 public chains, plus five repertoires with anomalous nucleotide sharing, were excluded from co-occurrence clustering. TCRdb provides this immuneACCESS table in a form limited to in-frame rearrangements. Some clones are lacking; in checked studies, under half of them reflect an unresolved V gene, and why the rest are absent is not known. That table is the source of V, J and clone size, and D and trimming were worked out from the DNA. The sample table records around 78,000 clones; approximately 84% of these occur just once. The ten largest clones add up to roughly 2.3% of the sample.

This clone appeared a few times. This clone's antigen is unknown. No base quality information exists; no much larger clone differs at one position. The CDR3 spans 18 residues, from the cysteine through the phenylalanine. Only CDR3 DNA remains: 54 bases, in frame from the first base. Trimming removed 0 bases from V and 3 bases from J, leaving 22 bases between the germline ends. The germline V gene supplies CDR1 SGHRS and CDR2 YFSETQ. The cohort was made up of 500 to 800 healthy bone marrow donors. Cohort members were all nominally healthy when sampled, although unrecorded immune exposures were likely present. The donor tested CMV seronegative, placing the donor among the approximately 400 seronegative members of the cohort. A peripheral blood sample was provided by each donor, and peripheral blood mononuclear cells were used for TCR beta sequencing. The Qiagen DNeasy Blood Extraction Kit was used to extract genomic DNA from the blood cell samples.

This sequence was found in a woman aged 45-60 years in good health and CMV-seronegative. The sequence joins TRBV5-1 to TRBJ2-7; D gene: possibly TRBD1, on 7 matching bases. Sequenced: PBMCs. CDR3 region: CASSLGGGAGGRIYEQYF. The nucleotide sequence reads TGCGCCAGCAGCTTGGGAGGCGGGGCAGGGGGACGGATCTACGAGCAGTACTTC.